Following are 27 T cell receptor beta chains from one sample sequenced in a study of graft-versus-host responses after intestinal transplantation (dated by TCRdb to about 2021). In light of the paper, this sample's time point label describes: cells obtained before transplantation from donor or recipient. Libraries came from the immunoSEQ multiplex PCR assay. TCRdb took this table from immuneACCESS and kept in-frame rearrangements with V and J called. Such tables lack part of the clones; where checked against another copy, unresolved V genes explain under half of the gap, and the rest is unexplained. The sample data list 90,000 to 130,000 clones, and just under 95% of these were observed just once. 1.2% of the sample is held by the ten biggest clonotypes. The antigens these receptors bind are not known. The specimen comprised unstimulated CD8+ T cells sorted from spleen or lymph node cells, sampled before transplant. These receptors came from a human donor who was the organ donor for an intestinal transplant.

The CDR3 DNA reads as TGTGCCAGCAGGGACAGCTCCTACGAGCAGTACTTC. This sequence encodes CASRDSSYEQYF. V usage is TRBV27 and J usage is TRBJ2-7; a possible D gene is TRBD1 (6 bases). The ends were cut back, 6 bases at V and 0 bases at J, with 6 bases in the middle. Per germline, CDR1 MNHEY and CDR2 SMNVEV (reference sequence). The CDR3 length is 12 residues.

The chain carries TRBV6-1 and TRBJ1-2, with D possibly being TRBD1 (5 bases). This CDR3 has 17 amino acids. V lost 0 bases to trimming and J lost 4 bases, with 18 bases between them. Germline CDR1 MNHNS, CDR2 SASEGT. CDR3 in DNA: TGTGCCAGCAGTGAAGCGCTTTTGCAACAGGCAGGCTATGGCTACACCTTC. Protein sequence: CASSEALLQQAGYGYTF.

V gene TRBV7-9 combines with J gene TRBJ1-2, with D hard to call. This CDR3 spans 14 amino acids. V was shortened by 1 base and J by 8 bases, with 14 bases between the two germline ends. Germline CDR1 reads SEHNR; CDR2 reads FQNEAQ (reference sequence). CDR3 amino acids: CASSLVIWSRGYTF. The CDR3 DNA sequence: TGTGCCAGCAGCTTAGTAATATGGAGTCGGGGCTACACCTTC.

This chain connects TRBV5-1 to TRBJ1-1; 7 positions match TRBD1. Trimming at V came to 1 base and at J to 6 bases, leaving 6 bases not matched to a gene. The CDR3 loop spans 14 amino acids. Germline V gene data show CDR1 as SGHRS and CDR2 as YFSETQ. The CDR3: CASSLTGALSEAFF. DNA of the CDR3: TGCGCCAGCAGCTTGACAGGGGCCCTCTCTGAAGCTTTCTTT.

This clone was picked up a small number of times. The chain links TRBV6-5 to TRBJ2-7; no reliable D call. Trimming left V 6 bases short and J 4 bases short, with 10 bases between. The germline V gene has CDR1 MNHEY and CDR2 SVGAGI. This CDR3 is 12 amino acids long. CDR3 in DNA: TGTGCCAGCAGCCAGGACGGATACGAGCAGTACTTC. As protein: CASSQDGYEQYF.

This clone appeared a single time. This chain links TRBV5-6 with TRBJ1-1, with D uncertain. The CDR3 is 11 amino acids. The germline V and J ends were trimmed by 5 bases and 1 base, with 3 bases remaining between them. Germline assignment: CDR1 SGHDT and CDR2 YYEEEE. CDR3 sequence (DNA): TGTGCCAGCAGAGGGAACACTGAAGCTTTCTTT. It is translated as CASRGNTEAFF.

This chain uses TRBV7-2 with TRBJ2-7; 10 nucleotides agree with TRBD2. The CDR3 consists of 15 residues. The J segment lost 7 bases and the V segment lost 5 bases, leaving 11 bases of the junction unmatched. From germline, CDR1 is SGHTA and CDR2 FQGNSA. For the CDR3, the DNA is TGTGCCAGCAGCCTGCCGCTAGCGGGAGTTCGAGAGCAGTACTTC. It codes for CASSLPLAGVREQYF.

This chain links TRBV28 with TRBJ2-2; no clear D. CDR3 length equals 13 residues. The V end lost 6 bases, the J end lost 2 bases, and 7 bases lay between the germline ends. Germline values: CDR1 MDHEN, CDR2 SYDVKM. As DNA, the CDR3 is TGTGCCAGCAGCCCACCTAACACCGGGGAGCTGTTTTTT. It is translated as CASSPPNTGELFF.

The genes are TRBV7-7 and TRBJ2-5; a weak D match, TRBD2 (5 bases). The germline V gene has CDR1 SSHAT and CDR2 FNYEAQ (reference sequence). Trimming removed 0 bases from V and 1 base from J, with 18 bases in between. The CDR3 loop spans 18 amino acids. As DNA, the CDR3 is TGTGCCAGCAGCTTAGCGCTGACGGTTGTGGACTCCCAAGAGACCCAGTACTTC. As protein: CASSLALTVVDSQETQYF.

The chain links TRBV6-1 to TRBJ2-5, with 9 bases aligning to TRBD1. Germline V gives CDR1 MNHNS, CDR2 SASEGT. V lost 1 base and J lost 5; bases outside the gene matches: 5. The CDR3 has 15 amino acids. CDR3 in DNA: TGTGCCAGCAGTGAAGGACAGGGGGGACCCGAGACCCAGTACTTC. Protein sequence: CASSEGQGGPETQYF.

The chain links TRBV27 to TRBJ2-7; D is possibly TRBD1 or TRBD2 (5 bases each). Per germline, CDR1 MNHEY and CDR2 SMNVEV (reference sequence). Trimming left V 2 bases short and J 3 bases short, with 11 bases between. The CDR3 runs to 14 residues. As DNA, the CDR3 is TGTGCCAGCAGTTTACGGGGCGAGGTCTACGAGCAGTACTTC. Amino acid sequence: CASSLRGEVYEQYF.

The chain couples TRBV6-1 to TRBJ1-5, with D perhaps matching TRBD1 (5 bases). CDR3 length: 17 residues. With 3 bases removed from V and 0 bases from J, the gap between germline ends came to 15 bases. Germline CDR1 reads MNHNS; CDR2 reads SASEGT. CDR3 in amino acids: CASSDRPQDYSNQPQHF. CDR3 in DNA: TGTGCCAGCAGTGATAGGCCACAGGATTATAGCAATCAGCCCCAGCATTTT.

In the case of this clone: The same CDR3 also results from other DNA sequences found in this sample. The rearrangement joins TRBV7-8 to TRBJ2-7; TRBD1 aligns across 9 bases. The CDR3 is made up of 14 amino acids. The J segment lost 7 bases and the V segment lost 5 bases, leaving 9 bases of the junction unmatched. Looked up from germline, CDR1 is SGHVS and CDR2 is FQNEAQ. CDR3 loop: CASSLGTGRFEQYF. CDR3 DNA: TGTGCCAGCAGCCTCGGGACAGGGCGGTTTGAGCAGTACTTC. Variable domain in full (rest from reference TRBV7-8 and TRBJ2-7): GAGVSQSPRYKVAKRGQDVALRCDPISGHVSLFWYQQALGQGPEFLTYFQNEAQLDKSGLPSDRFFAERPEGSVSTLKIQRTQQEDSAVYLCASSLGTGRFEQYFGPGTRLTVT.

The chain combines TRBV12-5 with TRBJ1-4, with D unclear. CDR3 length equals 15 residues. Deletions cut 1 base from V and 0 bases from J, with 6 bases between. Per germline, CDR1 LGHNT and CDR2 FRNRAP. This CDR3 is CASGLGLATNEKLFF. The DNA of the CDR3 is TGTGCTAGTGGTTTGGGTTTGGCAACTAATGAAAAACTGTTTTTT.

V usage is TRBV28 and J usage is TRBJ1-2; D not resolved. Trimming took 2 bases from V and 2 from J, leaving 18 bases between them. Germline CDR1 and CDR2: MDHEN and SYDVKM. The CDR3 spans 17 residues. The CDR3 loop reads CASSLEATTALNYGYTF. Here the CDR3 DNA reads TGTGCCAGCAGTTTAGAGGCAACCACGGCGCTGAACTATGGCTACACCTTC.

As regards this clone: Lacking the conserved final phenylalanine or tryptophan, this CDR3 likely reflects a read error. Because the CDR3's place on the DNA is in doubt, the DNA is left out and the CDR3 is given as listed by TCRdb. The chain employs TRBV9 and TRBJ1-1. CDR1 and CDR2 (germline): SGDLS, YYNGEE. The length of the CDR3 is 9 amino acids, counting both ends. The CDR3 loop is CASSVARAY.

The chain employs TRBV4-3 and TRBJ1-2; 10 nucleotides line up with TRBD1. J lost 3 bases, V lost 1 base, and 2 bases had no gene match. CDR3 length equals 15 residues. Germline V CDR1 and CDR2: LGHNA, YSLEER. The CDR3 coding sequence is TGCGCCAGCAGCCAAGGGACAGGGGGGTACTATGGCTACACCTTC. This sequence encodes CASSQGTGGYYGYTF.

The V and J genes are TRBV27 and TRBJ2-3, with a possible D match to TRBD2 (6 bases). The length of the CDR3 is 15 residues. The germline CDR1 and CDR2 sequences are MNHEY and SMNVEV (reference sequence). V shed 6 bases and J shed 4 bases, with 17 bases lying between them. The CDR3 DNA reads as TGTGCCAGCAGCCCGGAGGCGGGACCGCCAGATACGCAGTATTTT. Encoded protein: CASSPEAGPPDTQYF.

In nucleotides, the CDR3 is TGTGCCAGCAGCGCGGGACAGGGAAAGGGTAATGAAAAACTGTTTTTT. Translating gives CASSAGQGKGNEKLFF. The chain couples TRBV9 to TRBJ1-4, with TRBD1 matching 9 bases. The CDR3 is 16 residues long. Unmatched junction bases numbered 7, after V lost 3 bases and J lost 4 bases. The germline CDR1 and CDR2 sequences are SGDLS and YYNGEE.

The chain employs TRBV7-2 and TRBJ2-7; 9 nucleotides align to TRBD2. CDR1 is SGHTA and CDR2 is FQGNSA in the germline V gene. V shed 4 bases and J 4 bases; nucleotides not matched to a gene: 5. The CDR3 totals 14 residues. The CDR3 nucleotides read TGTGCCAGCAGCTGGGCTAGCGGGGCTTACGAGCAGTACTTC. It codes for CASSWASGAYEQYF. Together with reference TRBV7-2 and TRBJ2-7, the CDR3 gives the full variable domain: GAGVSQSPSNKVTEKGKDVELRCDPISGHTALYWYRQSLGQGLEFLIYFQGNSAPDKSGLPSDRFSAERTGGSVSTLTIQRTQQEDSAVYLCASSWASGAYEQYFGPGTRLTVT.

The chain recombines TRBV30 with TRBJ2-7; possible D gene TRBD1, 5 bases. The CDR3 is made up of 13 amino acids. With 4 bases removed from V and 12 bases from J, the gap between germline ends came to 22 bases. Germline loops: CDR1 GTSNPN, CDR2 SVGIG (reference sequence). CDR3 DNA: TGTGCCTGGAATCCAACCCAGGCGGCCAGGGTGTACTTC. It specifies CAWNPTQAARVYF.

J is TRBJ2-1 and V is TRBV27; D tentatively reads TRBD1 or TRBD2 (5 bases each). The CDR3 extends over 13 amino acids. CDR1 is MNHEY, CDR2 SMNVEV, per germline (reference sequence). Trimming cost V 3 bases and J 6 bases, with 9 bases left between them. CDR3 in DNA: TGTGCCAGCAGTTTTATCGGGGCCAATGAGCAGTTCTTC. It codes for CASSFIGANEQFF.

CDR3 sequence (DNA): TGTGCCAGCAGGCAGGGCAACACTGAAGCTTTCTTT. Residues: CASRQGNTEAFF. The gene calls are TRBV2 and TRBJ1-1; D perhaps matches TRBD1 (5 bases). The V and J ends lost 6 bases and 2 bases respectively, with 7 bases between them. The CDR3 covers 12 residues. CDR1 SNHLY and CDR2 FYNNEI come from the germline V gene.

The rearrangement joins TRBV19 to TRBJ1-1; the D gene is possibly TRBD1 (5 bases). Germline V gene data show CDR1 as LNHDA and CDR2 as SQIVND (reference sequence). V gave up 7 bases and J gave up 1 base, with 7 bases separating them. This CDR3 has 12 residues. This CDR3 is CASMQGNTEAFF. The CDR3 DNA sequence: TGTGCCAGTATGCAGGGGAACACTGAAGCTTTCTTT.

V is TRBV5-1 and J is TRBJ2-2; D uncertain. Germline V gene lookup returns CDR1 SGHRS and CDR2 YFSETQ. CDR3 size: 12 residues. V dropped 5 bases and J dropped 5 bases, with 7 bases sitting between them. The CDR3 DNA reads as TGCGCCAGCAGGAGTGAAACCGGGGAGCTGTTTTTT. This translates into CASRSETGELFF.

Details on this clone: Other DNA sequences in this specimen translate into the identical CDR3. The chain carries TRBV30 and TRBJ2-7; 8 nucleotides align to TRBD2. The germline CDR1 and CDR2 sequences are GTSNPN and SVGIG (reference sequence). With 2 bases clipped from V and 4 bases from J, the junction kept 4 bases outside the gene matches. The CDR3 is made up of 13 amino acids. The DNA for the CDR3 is TGTGCCTGGAGTACAAGCGGGGGATACGAGCAGTACTTC. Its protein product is CAWSTSGGYEQYF.

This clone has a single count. The CDR3 nucleotides are TGTGCCAGCAGCCAAACACTAGCGGGAGGATTTACAGATACGCAGTATTTT. It yields the protein CASSQTLAGGFTDTQYF. The chain links TRBV11-2 to TRBJ2-3; 12 nucleotides align to TRBD2. This CDR3 is built from 17 residues. V was pared by 5 bases and J by 3 bases, with 9 bases of the junction left unmatched. Germline-derived CDR1 and CDR2 are SGHAT and FQNNGV.